In its sample, the clone carrying this T cell receptor (beta chain) was seen a few times. Antigen specificity is unknown. Read data end 3 residues before the CDR3 end; the end is taken from the germline J gene. Heparinized whole blood, roughly 4.5 to 9 ml, came from each donor. Assay used: immunoSEQ multiplex PCR; TCRdb lists only in-frame clones, some missing. The sample yields 42,000 or so clones, without any singletons. The data stem from a study of T cell clonality in common variable immunodeficiency. Notes on the study in general: Compared with healthy controls, CVID subjects showed increased TCRbeta clonality, mostly in about a third. In common variable immunodeficiency, TCR beta chains reportedly carried fewer deletions and N-nucleotide insertions.

This CDR3 is built from 14 residues. Germline-derived CDR1 and CDR2 are DFQATT and SNEGSKA (reference sequence). Sequencing was carried out using peripheral blood mononuclear cells. The chain has TRBV20-1 and TRBJ2-3; a possible D gene is TRBD2 (6 bases). The clonotype originates from a person between 18 and 75 years old in good health. The covered CDR3 bases are TGCAGTGCTAGGACTTTAGCGGAACAAGAGACG. It is translated as CSARTLAEQET. Given in full, the CDR3 is CSARTLAEQETQYF.